The rows below give T cell receptor beta chains drawn from one sample of a study of cytomegalovirus exposure and HLA in healthy donors. Libraries were prepared by immunoSEQ multiplex PCR; TCRdb keeps only in-frame clonotypes and omits some of them. The data show 130,000 or so clones, around 9% seen once. Sequenced material: PBMCs. The receptor source for this set is a woman aged 40 to 50 in good health and CMV-seropositive. Each CDR3 is given with its conserved first and last residue. The order of the fields is CDR3 protein, V gene, J gene, clone size. Some rows mark clone size as missing; the rest say once, few, many or name a class of expanded clone.

cdr3_aa: CASSPTGTIGNIQYF
v_call: TRBV27
j_call: TRBJ2-4
clone_size: few

cdr3_aa: CASSLEGRGYTEAFF
v_call: TRBV5-1
j_call: TRBJ1-1
clone_size: few

cdr3_aa: CASSYDGPGGEFF
v_call: TRBV6-5
j_call: TRBJ2-1
clone_size: few

cdr3_aa: CASRSGTGDPGANVLTF
v_call: TRBV2
j_call: TRBJ2-6
clone_size: few

cdr3_aa: CASSLGGQGAYEQFF
v_call: TRBV7-7
j_call: TRBJ2-1
clone_size: few

cdr3_aa: CASSLQTGGETQYF
v_call: TRBV7-8
j_call: TRBJ2-5
clone_size: few

cdr3_aa: CASRRRLAGEETQYF
v_call: TRBV2
j_call: TRBJ2-5
clone_size: few

cdr3_aa: CASSLSLETGGTTQYF
v_call: TRBV5-6
j_call: TRBJ2-3
clone_size: few

cdr3_aa: CASRNSGTQYF
v_call: TRBV6-5
j_call: TRBJ2-5
clone_size: NA

cdr3_aa: CTSSQGAGASSTDTQYF
v_call: TRBV4-3
j_call: TRBJ2-3
clone_size: NA

cdr3_aa: CASSLKGAPGEQYF
v_call: TRBV6-5
j_call: TRBJ2-7
clone_size: few

cdr3_aa: CASRTGPSGNTIYF
v_call: TRBV19
j_call: TRBJ1-3
clone_size: few

cdr3_aa: CASSAPETGYGYTF
v_call: TRBV5-1
j_call: TRBJ1-2
clone_size: NA